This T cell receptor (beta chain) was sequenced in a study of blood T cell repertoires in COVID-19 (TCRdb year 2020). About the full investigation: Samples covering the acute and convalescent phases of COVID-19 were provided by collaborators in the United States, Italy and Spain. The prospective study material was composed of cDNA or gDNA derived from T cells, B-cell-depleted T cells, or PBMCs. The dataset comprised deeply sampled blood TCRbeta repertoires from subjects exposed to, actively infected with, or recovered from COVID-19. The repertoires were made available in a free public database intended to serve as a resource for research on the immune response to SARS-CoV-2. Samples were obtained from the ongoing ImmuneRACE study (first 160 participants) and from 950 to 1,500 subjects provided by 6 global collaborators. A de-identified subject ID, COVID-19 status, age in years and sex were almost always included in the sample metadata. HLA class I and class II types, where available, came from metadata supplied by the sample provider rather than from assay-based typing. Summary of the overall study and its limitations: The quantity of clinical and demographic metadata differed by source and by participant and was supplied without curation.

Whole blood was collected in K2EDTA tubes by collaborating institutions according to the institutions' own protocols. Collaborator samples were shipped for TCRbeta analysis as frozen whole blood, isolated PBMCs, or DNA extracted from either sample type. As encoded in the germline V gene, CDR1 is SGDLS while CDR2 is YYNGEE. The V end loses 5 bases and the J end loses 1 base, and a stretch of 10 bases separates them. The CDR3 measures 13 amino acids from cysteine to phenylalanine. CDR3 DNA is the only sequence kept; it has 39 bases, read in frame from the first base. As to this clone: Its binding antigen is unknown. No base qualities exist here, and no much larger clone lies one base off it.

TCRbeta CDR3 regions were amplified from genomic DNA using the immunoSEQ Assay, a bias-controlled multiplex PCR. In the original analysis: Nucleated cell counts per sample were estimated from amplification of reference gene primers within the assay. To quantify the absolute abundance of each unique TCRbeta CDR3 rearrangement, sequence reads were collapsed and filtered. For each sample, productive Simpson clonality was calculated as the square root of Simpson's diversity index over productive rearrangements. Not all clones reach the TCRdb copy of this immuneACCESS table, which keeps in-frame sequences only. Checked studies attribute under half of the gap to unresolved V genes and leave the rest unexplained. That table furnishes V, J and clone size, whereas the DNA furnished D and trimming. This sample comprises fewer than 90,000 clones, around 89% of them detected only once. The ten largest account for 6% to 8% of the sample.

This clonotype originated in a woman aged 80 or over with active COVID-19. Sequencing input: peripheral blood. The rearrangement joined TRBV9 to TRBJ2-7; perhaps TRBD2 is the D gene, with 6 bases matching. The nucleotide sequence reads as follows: TGTGCCAGCAGTACCGGGACTTCCTACGAGCAGTACTTC. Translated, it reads CASSTGTSYEQYF.